Listed here are 16 T cell receptor beta chains from one sample, sequenced in a study of identical twins. A single record per CDR3 protein comes from TCRdb applying MiXCR to the 5' RACE reads. This table holds about 790,000 distinct CDR3 sequences, 18% found once. The same sample was also used in a study of T cells expressing NK-cell markers.

The sequenced sample consisted of PBMCs. Receptors originate from a woman between 18 and 29 years old in good health.

This clonotype was detected many times. The chain couples TRBV25-1 to TRBJ2-5; TRBD2 matches 9 bases. CDR1 is MGHDK and CDR2 is SYGVNS in the germline V gene. The CDR3 consists of 14 residues. After removal of 4 bases from V and 5 bases from J, the junction contained 5 bases not matched to a gene. The CDR3 DNA reads TGTGCCAGCAGTGGATGGACTAGCGTGGAGACCCAGTACTTC. Amino acid sequence: CASSGWTSVETQYF.

In this sample, this clonotype turned up a few times. The rearrangement uses TRBV7-8 and TRBJ1-3; D is unresolved. The CDR3 length is 16 residues. CDR1 and CDR2 from the germline V gene are SGHVS and FQNEAQ. Deletions cut 4 bases from V and 4 bases from J, with 17 bases between. The CDR3 region is CASSSSYRTTGNTIYF. The CDR3 DNA sequence: TGTGCCAGCAGCTCCAGTTACAGAACTACGGGAAACACCATATATTTT. The complete variable domain, with remaining parts taken from reference TRBV7-8 and TRBJ1-3, reads GAGVSQSPRYKVAKRGQDVALRCDPISGHVSLFWYQQALGQGPEFLTYFQNEAQLDKSGLPSDRFFAERPEGSVSTLKIQRTQQEDSAVYLCASSSSYRTTGNTIYFGEGSWLTVV.

This clonotype showed up just a few times. The chain couples TRBV7-3 to TRBJ2-1; D unresolved. Germline CDR1 is SGHTA and CDR2 is FQGTGA. CDR3 length equals 14 residues. V dropped 2 bases and J dropped 10 bases, with 15 bases sitting between them. The CDR3 DNA is TGTGCCAGCAGCTTACGTTTTGACTCAAAGGAGCAGTTCTTC. Its translation: CASSLRFDSKEQFF.

This clonotype was seen a handful of times. The V gene is TRBV12-3 or TRBV12-4, the J gene TRBJ1-1, with D possibly TRBD1 on 5 matching bases. The V end lost 6 bases, the J end lost 5 bases, and 19 bases lay between the germline ends. The CDR3 is 15 amino acids. CDR3 amino acids: CASSISGKGGTEAFF. In DNA, the CDR3 is TGTGCCAGCAGCATTTCAGGGAAAGGAGGAACTGAAGCTTTCTTT.

The sample holds many counts of this clonotype. The chain recombines TRBV12-3 or TRBV12-4 with TRBJ2-1; tentative D call: TRBD2 (6 bases). Trimming shortened V by 6 bases and J by 10 bases, and 19 bases separated the two germline ends. This CDR3 region has 14 residues. CDR3: CASRSQTGRREQFF. The CDR3 DNA reads as TGTGCCAGCAGAAGCCAAACCGGGAGACGAGAGCAGTTCTTC.

This clonotype was counted between two and nine times. The J gene is TRBJ2-1, the V gene TRBV5-1; D is perhaps TRBD2 (6 bases). The CDR3 covers 14 residues. Germline V gene lookup returns CDR1 SGHRS and CDR2 YFSETQ. Trimming shortened V by 9 bases and J by 7 bases, and 20 bases separated the two germline ends. The CDR3 nucleotides are TGCGCCACCAGAGCGGGCTCAAGTTGGAATGAGCAGTTCTTC. This gives the protein CATRAGSSWNEQFF.

This clonotype was observed a few times. The CDR3 nucleotides read TGCGCCAGCAGTGAAAATGGGGCCGGGGAGCTGTTTTTT. Its protein product is CASSENGAGELFF. The rearrangement links TRBV10-1 to TRBJ2-2; no clear D gene. The V and J ends lost 3 bases and 6 bases respectively, with 8 bases between them. Germline V gene lookup returns CDR1 WNHNN and CDR2 SYGVQD (reference sequence). This CDR3 is 13 amino acids long.

This clonotype was observed a few times. The chain links TRBV5-5 to TRBJ1-1; D perhaps matches TRBD1 (5 bases). This CDR3 has 14 amino acids. Germline loops: CDR1 SGHKS, CDR2 YYEKEE (reference sequence). The V end was cut by 6 bases, the J end by 10 bases, with 22 bases between. The CDR3 bases are TGTGCCAGCAACGGTCCCGAGGGCAGAGGGGTAGCTTTCTTT. Translating gives CASNGPEGRGVAFF.

V gene TRBV7-9 combines with J gene TRBJ2-5; TRBD1 matches 8 bases. Germline values: CDR1 SEHNR, CDR2 FQNEAQ (reference sequence). The CDR3 sequence is 15 residues long. Trimming cost V 4 bases and J 2 bases; bases outside gene matches: 6. The CDR3 region has the DNA TGTGCCAGCAGCTCTTCGGACAGGGTACAAGAGACCCAGTACTTC. Its protein is CASSSSDRVQETQYF.

The rearrangement links TRBV29-1 to TRBJ2-5; TRBD2 matches 8 bases. V was clipped by 1 base and J by 2 bases; unmatched bases: 0. CDR3 length: 13 amino acids. Germline V gene sequence: CDR1 SQVTM, CDR2 ANQGSEA. The CDR3: CSVEGGGQETQYF. In DNA, the CDR3 is TGCAGCGTTGAAGGCGGGGGGCAAGAGACCCAGTACTTC. The entire variable domain, with the rest obtained from reference TRBV29-1 and TRBJ2-5, is as follows: SAVISQKPSRDICQRGTSLTIQCQVDSQVTMMFWYRQQPGQSLTLIATANQGSEATYESGFVIDKFPISRPNLTFSTLTVSNMSPEDSSIYLCSVEGGGQETQYFGPGTRLLVL.

The V gene is TRBV6-5, the J gene TRBJ2-7; 9 bases align to TRBD1. The CDR3 runs to 17 residues. Germline CDR1 reads MNHEY; CDR2 reads SVGAGI. The trim removed 1 base at V and 1 base at J, leaving 8 bases unmatched. The CDR3 protein is CASSYYGQGSRSYEQYF. CDR3 nucleotides: TGTGCCAGCAGTTACTATGGACAGGGGAGTAGGTCCTACGAGCAGTACTTC.

This clonotype has just a few counts. This chain joins TRBV6-1 and TRBJ1-6, with 11 bases fitting TRBD1. The CDR3 contains 15 residues. Trimming at V came to 7 bases and at J to 8 bases, leaving 7 bases not matched to a gene. Per the germline V gene, CDR1 is MNHNS and CDR2 is SASEGT. CDR3 coding DNA: TGTGCCAGCAAATGGGACAGGGGGTTTGATTCACCCCTCCACTTT. This translates into CASKWDRGFDSPLHF.

The J gene is TRBJ1-1, the V gene TRBV7-9; 8 nucleotides align to TRBD1. CDR3 length equals 13 residues. Germline lookup yields CDR1 SEHNR and CDR2 FQNEAQ (reference sequence). V lost 8 bases and J lost 8; bases outside the gene matches: 10. In DNA, the CDR3 is TGTGCCAGCGCGGGACAGGTCAAGGTCGAAGCTTTCTTT. Translated, it gives CASAGQVKVEAFF.

The sample holds a few counts of this clonotype. The chain couples TRBV6-2 or TRBV6-3 to TRBJ2-2; D unclear. This CDR3 spans 13 amino acids. Trimming cost V 2 bases and J 6 bases, with 7 bases left between them. CDR1 MNHEY and CDR2 SVGEGT come from the germline V gene. CDR3 sequence: CASSYVAPGELFF. In nucleotides, the CDR3 is TGTGCCAGCAGTTACGTGGCGCCCGGGGAGCTGTTTTTT.

A few counts support this clonotype. DNA of the CDR3: TGTGCCAGCAGGCACGGGATCTACAATGAGCAGTTCTTC. This encodes CASRHGIYNEQFF. This chain uses TRBV12-3 or TRBV12-4 with TRBJ2-1; D may be TRBD2 (5 bases). The V gene lost 6 bases and the J gene lost 3 bases, with 9 bases spanning the gap. The length of the CDR3 is 13 residues.

The chain uses TRBV25-1 and TRBJ1-2; tentative D call: TRBD1 (5 bases). The CDR3 spans 13 residues. Germline V lookup: CDR1 MGHDK, CDR2 SYGVNS. Deletions cut 2 bases from V and 7 bases from J, with 11 bases between. DNA for the CDR3: TGTGCCAGCAGTGAACACGGGACGTTTGGCTACACCTTC. Translation gives CASSEHGTFGYTF.